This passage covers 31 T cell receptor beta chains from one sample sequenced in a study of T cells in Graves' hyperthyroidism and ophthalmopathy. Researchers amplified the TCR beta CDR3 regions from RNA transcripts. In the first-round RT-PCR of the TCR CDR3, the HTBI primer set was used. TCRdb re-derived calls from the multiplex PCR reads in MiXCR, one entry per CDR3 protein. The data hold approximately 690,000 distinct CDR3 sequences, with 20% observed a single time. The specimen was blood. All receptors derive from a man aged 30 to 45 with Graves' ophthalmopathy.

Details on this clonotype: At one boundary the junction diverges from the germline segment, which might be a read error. CDR3 DNA sequence: TGTGCCAGCTCGAGAGCGGGAGGGGTCTACAATGAGCAGTTCTTC. Its protein is CASSRAGGVYNEQFF. The chain is built from TRBV5-1 and TRBJ2-1; 10 nucleotides line up with TRBD2. CDR1 is SGHRS, CDR2 YFSETQ, per germline. This CDR3 comprises 15 residues.

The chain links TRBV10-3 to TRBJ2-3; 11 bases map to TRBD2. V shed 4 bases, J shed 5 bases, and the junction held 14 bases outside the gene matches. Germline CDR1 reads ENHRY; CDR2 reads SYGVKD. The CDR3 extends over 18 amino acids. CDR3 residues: CAISARTIAGGPIDTQYF. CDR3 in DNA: TGTGCCATCAGTGCGAGGACCATAGCGGGAGGGCCAATAGATACGCAGTATTTT.

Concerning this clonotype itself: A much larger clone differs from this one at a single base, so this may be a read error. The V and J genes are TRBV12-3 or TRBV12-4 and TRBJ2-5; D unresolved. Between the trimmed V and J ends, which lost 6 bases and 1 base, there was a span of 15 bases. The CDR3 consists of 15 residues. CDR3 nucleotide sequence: TGTGCCAGCAGCTTGGCCTCGCCATCCCAAGAGACCCAGTACTTC. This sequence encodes CASSLASPSQETQYF.

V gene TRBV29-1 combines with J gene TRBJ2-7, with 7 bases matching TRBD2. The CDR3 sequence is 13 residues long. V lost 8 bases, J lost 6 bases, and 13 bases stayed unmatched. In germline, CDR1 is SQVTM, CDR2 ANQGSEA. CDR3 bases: TGCAGCTCCAAGGCTGGGACTACGGGCGAGCAGTACTTC. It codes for CSSKAGTTGEQYF.

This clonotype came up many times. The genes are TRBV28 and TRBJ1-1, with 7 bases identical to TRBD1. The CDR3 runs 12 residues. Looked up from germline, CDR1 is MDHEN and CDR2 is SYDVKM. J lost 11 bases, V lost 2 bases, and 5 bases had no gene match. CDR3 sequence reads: CASSLQAGGAFF. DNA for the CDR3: TGTGCCAGCAGTTTACAGGCAGGGGGTGCTTTCTTT. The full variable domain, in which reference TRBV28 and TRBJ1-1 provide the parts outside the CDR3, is DVKVTQSSRYLVKRTGEKVFLECVQDMDHENMFWYRQDPGLGLRLIYFSYDVKMKEKGDIPEGYSVSREKKERFSLILESASTNQTSMYLCASSLQAGGAFFGQGTRLTVV.

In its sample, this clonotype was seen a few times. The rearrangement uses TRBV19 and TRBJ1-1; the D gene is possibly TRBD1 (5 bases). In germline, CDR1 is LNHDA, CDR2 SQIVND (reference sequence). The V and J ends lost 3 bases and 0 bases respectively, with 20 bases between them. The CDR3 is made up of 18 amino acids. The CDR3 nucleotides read TGTGCCAGTAGTATCCCGCCAGCGGCGGGGGTTTTGAACACTGAAGCTTTCTTT. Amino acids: CASSIPPAAGVLNTEAFF. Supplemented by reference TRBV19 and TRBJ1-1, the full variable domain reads DGGITQSPKYLFRKEGQNVTLSCEQNLNHDAMYWYRQDPGQGLRLIYYSQIVNDFQKGDIAEGYSVSREKKESFPLTVTSAQKNPTAFYLCASSIPPAAGVLNTEAFFGQGTRLTVV.

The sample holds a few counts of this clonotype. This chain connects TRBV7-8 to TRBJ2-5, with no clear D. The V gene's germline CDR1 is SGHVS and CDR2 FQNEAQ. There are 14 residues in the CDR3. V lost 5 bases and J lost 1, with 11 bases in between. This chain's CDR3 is CASSPRKSQETQYF. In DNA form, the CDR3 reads TGTGCCAGCAGCCCACGAAAGAGCCAAGAGACCCAGTACTTC.

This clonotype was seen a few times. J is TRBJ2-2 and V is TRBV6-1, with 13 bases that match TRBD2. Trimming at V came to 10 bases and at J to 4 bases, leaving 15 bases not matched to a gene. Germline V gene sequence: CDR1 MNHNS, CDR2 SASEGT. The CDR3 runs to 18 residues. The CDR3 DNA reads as TGTGCCATCAGACCCGGGACTAGCGGGATCGCGCGCACCGGGGAGCTGTTTTTT. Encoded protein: CAIRPGTSGIARTGELFF.

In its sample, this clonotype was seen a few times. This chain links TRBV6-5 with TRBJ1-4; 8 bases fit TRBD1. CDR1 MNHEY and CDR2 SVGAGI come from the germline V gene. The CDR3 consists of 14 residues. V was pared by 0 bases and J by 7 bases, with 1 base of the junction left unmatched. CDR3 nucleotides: TGTGCCAGCAGTTACTCAGACAGGGGTGAAAAACTGTTTTTT. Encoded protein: CASSYSDRGEKLFF.

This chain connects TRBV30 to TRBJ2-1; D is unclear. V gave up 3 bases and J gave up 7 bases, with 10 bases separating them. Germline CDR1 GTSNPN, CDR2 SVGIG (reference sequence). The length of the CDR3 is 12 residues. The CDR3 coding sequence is TGTGCCTGGAGCAAGATGGGGAATGAGCAGTTCTTC. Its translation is CAWSKMGNEQFF.

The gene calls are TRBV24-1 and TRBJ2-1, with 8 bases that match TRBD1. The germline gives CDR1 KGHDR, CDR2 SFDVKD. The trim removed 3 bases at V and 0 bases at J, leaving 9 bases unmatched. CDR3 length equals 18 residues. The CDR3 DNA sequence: TGTGCCACCAGTGATCCGCAGGGACAGGTTACCTCCTACAATGAGCAGTTCTTC. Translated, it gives CATSDPQGQVTSYNEQFF.

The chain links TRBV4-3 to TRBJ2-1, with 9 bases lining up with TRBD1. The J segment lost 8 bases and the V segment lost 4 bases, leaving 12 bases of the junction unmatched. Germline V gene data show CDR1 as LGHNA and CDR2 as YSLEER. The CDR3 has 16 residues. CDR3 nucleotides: TGCGCCAGCAGCCCCTACTTGGACAGGGGTCCGCATGAGCAGTTCTTC. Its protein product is CASSPYLDRGPHEQFF.

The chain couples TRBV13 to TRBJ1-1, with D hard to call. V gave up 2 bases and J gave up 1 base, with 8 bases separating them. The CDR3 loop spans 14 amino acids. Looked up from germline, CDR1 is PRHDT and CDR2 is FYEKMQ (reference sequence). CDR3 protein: CASSLSGWNTEAFF. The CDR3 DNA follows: TGTGCCAGCAGCTTATCGGGTTGGAACACTGAAGCTTTCTTT.

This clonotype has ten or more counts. The CDR3 is CASSPGAYEQYF. CDR3 DNA: TGTGCCAGCAGCCCGGGGGCCTACGAGCAGTACTTC. The chain employs TRBV3-1 and TRBJ2-7; the D gene is possibly TRBD2 (6 bases). This CDR3 has 12 residues. Germline loops: CDR1 LGHDT, CDR2 YNNKEL (reference sequence). V was shortened by 4 bases and J by 2 bases, with 6 bases between the two germline ends.

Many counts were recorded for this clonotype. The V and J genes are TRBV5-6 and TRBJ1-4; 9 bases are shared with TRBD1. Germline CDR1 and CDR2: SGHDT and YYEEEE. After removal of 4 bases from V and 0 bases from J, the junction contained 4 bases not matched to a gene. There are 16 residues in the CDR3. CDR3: CASSPGQGATNEKLFF. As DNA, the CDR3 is TGTGCCAGCAGCCCGGGACAGGGAGCAACTAATGAAAAACTGTTTTTT.

DNA of the CDR3: TGTGCCAGCAGTTACTCGAGAGGGGGGGCGAGCAATCAGCCCCAGCATTTT. Protein sequence: CASSYSRGGASNQPQHF. This rearrangement joins TRBV6-2 or TRBV6-3 to TRBJ1-5; D is possibly TRBD1 (6 bases). This CDR3 has 17 amino acids. CDR1 is MNHEY and CDR2 is SVGEGT in the germline V gene. V lost 0 bases and J 1 base, leaving 13 bases between the germline ends.

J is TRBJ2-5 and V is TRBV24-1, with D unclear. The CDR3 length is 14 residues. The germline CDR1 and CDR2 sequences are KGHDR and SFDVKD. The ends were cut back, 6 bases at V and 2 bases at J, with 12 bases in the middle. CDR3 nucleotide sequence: TGTGCCACCAGTAGTACGTTGGGACAAGAGACCCAGTACTTC. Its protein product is CATSSTLGQETQYF.

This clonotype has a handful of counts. Here the CDR3 DNA reads TGTGCCAGCAGCCGGGGTGGAGGGACTAGCGGGAGTTCGTGGAAATTGAGCTCCTACAATGAGCAGTTCTTC. Translated: CASSRGGGTSGSSWKLSSYNEQFF. The J gene is TRBJ2-1, the V gene TRBV11-2; 14 positions agree with TRBD2. Germline V CDR1 and CDR2: SGHAT, FQNNGV. J lost 0 bases, V lost 5 bases, and 24 bases had no gene match. The CDR3 length is 24 residues.

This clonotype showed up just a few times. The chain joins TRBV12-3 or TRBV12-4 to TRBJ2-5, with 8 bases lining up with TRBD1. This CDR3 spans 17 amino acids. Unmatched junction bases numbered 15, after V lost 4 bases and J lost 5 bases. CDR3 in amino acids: CASSSTPRGRSGETQYF. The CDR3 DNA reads TGTGCCAGCAGTTCAACCCCCAGGGGGCGATCAGGGGAGACCCAGTACTTC.

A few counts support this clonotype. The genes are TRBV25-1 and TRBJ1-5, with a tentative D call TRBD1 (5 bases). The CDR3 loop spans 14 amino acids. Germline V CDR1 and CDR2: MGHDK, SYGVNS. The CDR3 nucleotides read TGTGCTCTTGCAGGACAAGCGGGGCTTATGGGCCAGCATTTT. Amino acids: CALAGQAGLMGQHF.

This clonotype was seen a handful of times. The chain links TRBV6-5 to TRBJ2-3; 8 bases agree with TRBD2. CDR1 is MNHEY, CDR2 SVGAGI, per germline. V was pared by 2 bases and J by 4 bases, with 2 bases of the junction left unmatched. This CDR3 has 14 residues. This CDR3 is CASSYQTSADTQYF. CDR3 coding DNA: TGTGCCAGCAGTTACCAGACTAGCGCAGATACGCAGTATTTT.

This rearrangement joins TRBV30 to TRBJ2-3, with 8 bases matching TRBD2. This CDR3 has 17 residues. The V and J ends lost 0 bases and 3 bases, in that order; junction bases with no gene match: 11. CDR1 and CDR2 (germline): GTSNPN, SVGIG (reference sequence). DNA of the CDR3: TGTGCCTGGAGTGTTTCCCGGACTAGCCTCGGTACAGATACGCAGTATTTT. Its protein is CAWSVSRTSLGTDTQYF.

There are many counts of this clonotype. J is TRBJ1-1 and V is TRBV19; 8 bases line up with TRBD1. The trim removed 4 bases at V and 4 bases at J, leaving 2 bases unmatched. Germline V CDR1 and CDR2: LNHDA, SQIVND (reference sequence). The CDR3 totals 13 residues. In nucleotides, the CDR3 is TGTGCCAGTAGTACCACAGGGGGCACTGAAGCTTTCTTT. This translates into CASSTTGGTEAFF.

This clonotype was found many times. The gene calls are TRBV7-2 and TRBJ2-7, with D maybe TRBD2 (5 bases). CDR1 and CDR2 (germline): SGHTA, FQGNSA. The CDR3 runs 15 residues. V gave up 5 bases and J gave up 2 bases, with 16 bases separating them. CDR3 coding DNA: TGTGCCAGCAGCCTTGGACCCGGGAAGGCCTACGAGCAGTACTTC. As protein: CASSLGPGKAYEQYF.

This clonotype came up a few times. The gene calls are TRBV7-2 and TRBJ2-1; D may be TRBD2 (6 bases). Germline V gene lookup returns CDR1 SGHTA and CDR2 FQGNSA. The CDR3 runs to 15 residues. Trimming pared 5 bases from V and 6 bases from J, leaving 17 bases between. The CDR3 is CASSPRLEPGNEQFF. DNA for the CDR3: TGTGCCAGCAGCCCACGACTAGAACCCGGCAATGAGCAGTTCTTC.

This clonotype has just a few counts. CDR3: CASSMRPNQPQHF. CDR3 DNA: TGTGCCAGTAGTATGCGCCCCAATCAGCCCCAGCATTTT. The chain carries TRBV19 and TRBJ1-5; D is uncertain. The germline CDR1 and CDR2 sequences are LNHDA and SQIVND (reference sequence). V lost 3 bases, J lost 3 bases, and 6 bases lay in between. This CDR3 has 13 residues. The full variable domain, completed using reference TRBV19 and TRBJ1-5, is DGGITQSPKYLFRKEGQNVTLSCEQNLNHDAMYWYRQDPGQGLRLIYYSQIVNDFQKGDIAEGYSVSREKKESFPLTVTSAQKNPTAFYLCASSMRPNQPQHFGDGTRLSIL.

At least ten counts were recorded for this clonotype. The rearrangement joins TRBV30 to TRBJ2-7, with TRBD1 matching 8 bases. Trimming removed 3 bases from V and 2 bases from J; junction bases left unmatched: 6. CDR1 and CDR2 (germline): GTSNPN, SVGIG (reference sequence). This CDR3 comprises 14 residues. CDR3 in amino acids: CAWRSGQGTYEQYF. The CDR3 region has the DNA TGTGCCTGGAGAAGTGGACAGGGCACCTACGAGCAGTACTTC.

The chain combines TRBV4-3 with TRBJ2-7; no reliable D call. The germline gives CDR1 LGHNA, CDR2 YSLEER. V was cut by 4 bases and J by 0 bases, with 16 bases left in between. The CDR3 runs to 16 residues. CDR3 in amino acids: CASSPSAFGDSYEQYF. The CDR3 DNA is TGCGCCAGCAGCCCCTCTGCTTTTGGGGACTCCTACGAGCAGTACTTC.

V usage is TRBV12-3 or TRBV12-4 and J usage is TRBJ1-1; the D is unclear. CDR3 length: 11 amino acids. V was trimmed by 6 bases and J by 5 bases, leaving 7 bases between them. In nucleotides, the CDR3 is TGTGCCAGCAGATATTTGACTGAAGCTTTCTTT. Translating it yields CASRYLTEAFF.

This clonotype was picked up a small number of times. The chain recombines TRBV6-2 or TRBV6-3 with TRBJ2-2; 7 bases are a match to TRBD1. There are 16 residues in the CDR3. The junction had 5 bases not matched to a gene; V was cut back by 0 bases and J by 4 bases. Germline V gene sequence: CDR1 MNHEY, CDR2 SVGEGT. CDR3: CASSYSRTGITGELFF. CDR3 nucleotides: TGTGCCAGCAGTTACTCGAGGACAGGAATCACCGGGGAGCTGTTTTTT.

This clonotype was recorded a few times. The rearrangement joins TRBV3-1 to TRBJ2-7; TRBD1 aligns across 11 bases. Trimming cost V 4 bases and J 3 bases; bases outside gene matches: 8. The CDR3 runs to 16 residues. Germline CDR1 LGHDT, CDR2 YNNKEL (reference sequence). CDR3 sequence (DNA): TGTGCCAGCAGCCGGGGGACAGGGGGGTATAACTACGAGCAGTACTTC. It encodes CASSRGTGGYNYEQYF.